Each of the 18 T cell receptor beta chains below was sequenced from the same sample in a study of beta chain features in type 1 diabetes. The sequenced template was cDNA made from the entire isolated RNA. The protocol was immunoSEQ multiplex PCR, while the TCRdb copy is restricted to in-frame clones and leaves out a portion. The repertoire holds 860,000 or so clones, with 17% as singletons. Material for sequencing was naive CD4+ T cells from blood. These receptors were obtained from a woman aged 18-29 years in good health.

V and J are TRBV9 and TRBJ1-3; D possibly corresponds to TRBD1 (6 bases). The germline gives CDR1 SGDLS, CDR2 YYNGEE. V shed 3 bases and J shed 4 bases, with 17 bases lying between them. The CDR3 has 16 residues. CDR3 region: CASSADRRLGGNTIYF. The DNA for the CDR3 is TGTGCCAGCAGCGCTGACAGGCGGCTTGGAGGAAACACCATATATTTT. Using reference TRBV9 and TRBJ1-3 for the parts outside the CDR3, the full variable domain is DSGVTQTPKHLITATGQRVTLRCSPRSGDLSVYWYQQSLDQGLQFLIQYYNGEERAKGNILERFSAQQFPDLHSELNLSSLELGDSALYFCASSADRRLGGNTIYFGEGSWLTVV.

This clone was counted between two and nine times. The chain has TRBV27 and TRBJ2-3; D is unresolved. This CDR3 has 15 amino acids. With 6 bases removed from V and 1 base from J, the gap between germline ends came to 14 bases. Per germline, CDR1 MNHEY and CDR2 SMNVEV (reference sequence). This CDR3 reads CASRLRWSGTDTQYF. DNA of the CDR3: TGTGCCAGCAGATTACGTTGGTCGGGCACAGATACGCAGTATTTT.

CDR3 bases: TGTGCCAGCAGCTTAGGGGGACAGTTCAAAAACATTCAGTACTTC. Protein: CASSLGGQFKNIQYF. The V and J genes are TRBV7-9 and TRBJ2-4, with 7 bases that match TRBD1. There are 15 residues in the CDR3. V trimming: 1 base; J trimming: 3 bases; junction bases outside the gene matches: 3. CDR1 and CDR2 from the germline V gene are SEHNR and FQNEAQ (reference sequence).

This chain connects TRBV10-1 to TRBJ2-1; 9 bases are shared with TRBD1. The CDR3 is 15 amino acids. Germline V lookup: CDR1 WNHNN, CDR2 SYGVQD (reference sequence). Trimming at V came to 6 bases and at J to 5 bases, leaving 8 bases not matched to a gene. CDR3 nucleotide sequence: TGCGCCAGCAGGGAGGCACAGGGGGCGAACAATGAGCAGTTCTTC. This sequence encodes CASREAQGANNEQFF.

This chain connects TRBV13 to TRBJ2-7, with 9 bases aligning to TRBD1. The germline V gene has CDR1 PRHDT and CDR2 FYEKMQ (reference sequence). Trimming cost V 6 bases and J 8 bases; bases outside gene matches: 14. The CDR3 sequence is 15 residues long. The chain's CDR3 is CASRFGQGISTKQYF. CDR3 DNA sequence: TGTGCCAGCAGATTTGGACAGGGGATTTCTACGAAGCAGTACTTC.

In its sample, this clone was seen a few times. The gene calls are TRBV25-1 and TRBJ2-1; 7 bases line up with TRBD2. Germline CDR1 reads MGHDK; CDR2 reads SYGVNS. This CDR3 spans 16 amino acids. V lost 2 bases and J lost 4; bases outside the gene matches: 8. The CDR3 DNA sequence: TGTGCCAGCAGTGAAAATTGGGCTAGCGGATACAATGAGCAGTTCTTC. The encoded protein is CASSENWASGYNEQFF.

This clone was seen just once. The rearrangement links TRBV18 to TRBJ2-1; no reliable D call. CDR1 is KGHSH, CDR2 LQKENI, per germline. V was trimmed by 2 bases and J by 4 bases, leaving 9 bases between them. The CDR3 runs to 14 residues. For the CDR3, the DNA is TGTGCCAGCTCACCAGCTTACACTTACAATGAGCAGTTCTTC. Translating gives CASSPAYTYNEQFF.

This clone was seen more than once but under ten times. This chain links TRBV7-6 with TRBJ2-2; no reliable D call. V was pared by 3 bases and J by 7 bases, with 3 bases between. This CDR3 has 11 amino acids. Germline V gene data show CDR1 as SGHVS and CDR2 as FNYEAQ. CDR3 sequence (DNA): TGTGCCAGCAGCTTGCGCGGGGAGCTGTTTTTT. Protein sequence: CASSLRGELFF.

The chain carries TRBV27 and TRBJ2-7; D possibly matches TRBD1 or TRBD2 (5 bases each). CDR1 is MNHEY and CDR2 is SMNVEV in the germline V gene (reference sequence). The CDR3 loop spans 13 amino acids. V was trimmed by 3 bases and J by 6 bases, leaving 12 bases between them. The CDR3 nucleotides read TGTGCCAGCAGTTTGGTGGGGACGACCGAGCAGTACTTC. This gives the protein CASSLVGTTEQYF.

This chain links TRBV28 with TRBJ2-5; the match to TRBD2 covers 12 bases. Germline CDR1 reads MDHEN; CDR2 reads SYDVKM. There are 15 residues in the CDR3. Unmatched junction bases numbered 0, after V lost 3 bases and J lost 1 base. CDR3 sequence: CASSLGLAGQETQYF. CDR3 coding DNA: TGTGCCAGCAGTTTGGGACTAGCGGGCCAAGAGACCCAGTACTTC.

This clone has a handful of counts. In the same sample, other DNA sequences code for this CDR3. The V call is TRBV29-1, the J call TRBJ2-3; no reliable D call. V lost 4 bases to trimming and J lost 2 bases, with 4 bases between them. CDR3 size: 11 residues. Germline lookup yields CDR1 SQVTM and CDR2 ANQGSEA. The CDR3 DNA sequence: TGCAGCGTTGGGGTCACAGATACGCAGTATTTT. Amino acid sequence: CSVGVTDTQYF.

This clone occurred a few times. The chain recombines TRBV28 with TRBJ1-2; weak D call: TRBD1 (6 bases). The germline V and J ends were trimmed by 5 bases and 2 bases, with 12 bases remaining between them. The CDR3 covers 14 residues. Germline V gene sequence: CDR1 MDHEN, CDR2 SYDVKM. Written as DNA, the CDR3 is TGTGCCAGCAGTCCGGGGGGGGCCAACTATGGCTACACCTTC. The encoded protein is CASSPGGANYGYTF.

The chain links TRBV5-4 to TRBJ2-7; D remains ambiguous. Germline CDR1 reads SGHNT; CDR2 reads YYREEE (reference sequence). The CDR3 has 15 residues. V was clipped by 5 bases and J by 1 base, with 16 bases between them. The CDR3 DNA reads TGTGCCAGCAGAATAATGAGCCCGAGGTCCTACGAGCAGTACTTC. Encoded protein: CASRIMSPRSYEQYF.

CDR3 in DNA: TGTGCCAGCGGTTCAGGGGGCCACACCTACGAGCAGTACTTC. Its protein is CASGSGGHTYEQYF. The rearrangement links TRBV6-6 to TRBJ2-7, with 8 positions matching TRBD1. The CDR3 has 14 residues. Germline V gives CDR1 MNHNY, CDR2 SVGAGI (reference sequence). Trimming cost V 8 bases and J 2 bases; bases outside gene matches: 8.

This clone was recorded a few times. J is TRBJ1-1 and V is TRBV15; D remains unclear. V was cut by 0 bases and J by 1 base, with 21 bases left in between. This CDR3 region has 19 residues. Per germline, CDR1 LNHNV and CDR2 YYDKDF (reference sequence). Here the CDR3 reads CATSRDRQHILGENTEAFF. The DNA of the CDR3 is TGTGCCACCAGCAGAGATCGTCAACATATTCTCGGGGAGAACACTGAAGCTTTCTTT.

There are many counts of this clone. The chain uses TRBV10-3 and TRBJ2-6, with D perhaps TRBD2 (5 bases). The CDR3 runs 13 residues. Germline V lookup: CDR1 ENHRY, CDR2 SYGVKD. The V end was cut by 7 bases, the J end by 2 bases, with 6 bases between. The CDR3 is CAIMEAGANVLTF. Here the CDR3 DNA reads TGTGCCATCATGGAGGCTGGGGCCAACGTCCTGACTTTC.

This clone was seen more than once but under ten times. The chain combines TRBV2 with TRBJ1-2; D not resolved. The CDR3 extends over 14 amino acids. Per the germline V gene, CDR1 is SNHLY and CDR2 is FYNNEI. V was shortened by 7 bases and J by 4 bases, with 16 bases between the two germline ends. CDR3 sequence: CASTSSVAAYGYTF. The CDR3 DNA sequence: TGTGCCAGCACTTCAAGCGTGGCGGCCTATGGCTACACCTTC. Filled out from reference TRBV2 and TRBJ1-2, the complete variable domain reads EPEVTQTPSHQVTQMGQEVILRCVPISNHLYFYWYRQILGQKVEFLVSFYNNEISEKSEIFDDQFSVERPDGSNFTLKIRSTKLEDSAMYFCASTSSVAAYGYTFGSGTRLTVV.

The CDR3 nucleotides are TGTGCCAGCAGTAAGGGGTCCGCGGACACTGAAGCTTTCTTT. It specifies CASSKGSADTEAFF. The V call is TRBV2, the J call TRBJ1-1, with D perhaps TRBD1 (5 bases). The CDR3 sequence is 14 residues long. The germline V gene has CDR1 SNHLY and CDR2 FYNNEI. V lost 5 bases, J lost 3 bases, and 13 bases lay in between. Full variable domain (rest looked up from reference TRBV2 and TRBJ1-1): EPEVTQTPSHQVTQMGQEVILRCVPISNHLYFYWYRQILGQKVEFLVSFYNNEISEKSEIFDDQFSVERPDGSNFTLKIRSTKLEDSAMYFCASSKGSADTEAFFGQGTRLTVV.